The clone carrying this T cell receptor beta chain was picked up a small number of times. Germline lookup yields CDR1 MNHNS and CDR2 SASEGT. The CDR3 is 15 residues long. Trimming at V came to 1 base and at J to 0 bases, leaving 3 bases not matched to a gene. In each case, RNA was isolated and then reverse transcribed into cDNA as the sequencing template. Method: immunoSEQ multiplex PCR; TCRdb's copy keeps in-frame clones and lacks some. Among roughly 100,000 clones, approximately 84% were seen once, and the ten largest hold roughly 10%. The data derive from a study of CD8+ T cells in alopecia areata. Regarding treatment: oral pan-JAK inhibitor, 5-10 mg twice daily.

The source is a human donor with alopecia areata. Specimen: CD8+ T cells sorted from blood, collected around week 34, from a patient treated with tofacitinib. The chain employs TRBV6-1 and TRBJ2-7; 7 bases match TRBD1. In DNA, the CDR3 is TGTGCCAGCAGTGAAGGACAGGGAATCTCCTACGAGCAGTACTTC. It is translated as CASSEGQGISYEQYF.